The following is a T cell receptor (beta chain) sequence with its context. The sample comes from a study of T cell changes during pregnancy in multiple sclerosis. With 2 bases removed from V and 1 base from J, the gap between germline ends came to 3 bases. Germline V gene data show CDR1 as SGHDT and CDR2 as YYEEEE. The CDR3 length is 12 residues. Generated by immunoSEQ multiplex PCR, the TCRdb table keeps only in-frame clones and is missing some. In the table there are roughly 35,000 clones, 90% of which are singletons. The chain employs TRBV5-6 and TRBJ1-2; no reliable D call. The sample in question was CD8+ T cells from peripheral blood mononuclear cells, obtained before pregnancy. This TCR was recovered from a female donor with multiple sclerosis, enrolled in a pregnancy study. Here the CDR3 DNA reads TGTGCCAGCAGCTTTATTAACTATGGCTACACCTTC. Translated: CASSFINYGYTF. The full variable domain, completed using reference TRBV5-6 and TRBJ1-2, is DAGVTQSPTHLIKTRGQQVTLRCSPKSGHDTVSWYQQALGQGPQFIFQYYEEEERQRGNFPDRFSGHQFPNYSSELNVNALLLGDSALYLCASSFINYGYTFGSGTRLTVV.